In this sample, the clone carrying this TCR beta chain turned up a few times. Method: immunoSEQ multiplex PCR; TCRdb's copy keeps in-frame clones and lacks some. This table has about 120,000 clones, around 84% appearing once. The data originate from a study of T cell responses to AZD1222 COVID-19 vaccine. Trimming stripped 5 bases from V and 1 base from J, with 18 bases between. The length of the CDR3 is 16 residues. Germline CDR1 SGHRS, CDR2 YFSETQ. The TCR was taken from an adult who received the AZD1222 COVID-19 vaccine. This specimen consisted of peripheral blood, obtained 28 days after the second AZD1222 dose. The V and J genes are TRBV5-1 and TRBJ1-1, with D possibly TRBD1 on 6 matching bases. This chain's CDR3 is CASRDPGVLWNTEAFF. Here the CDR3 DNA reads TGCGCCAGCAGAGATCCAGGGGTTTTATGGAACACTGAAGCTTTCTTT.